This section outlines one TCR beta chain sequence together with its context. What it recognizes is unknown. Germline V gene sequence: CDR1 SGDLS, CDR2 YYNGEE. V shed 4 bases, J shed 5 bases, and the junction held 11 bases outside the gene matches. This CDR3 is 16 amino acids long. The sample belongs to a study of cytomegalovirus exposure and HLA in healthy donors. The wider study: Early release data held 75 million to 100 million unique TCRs from HLA-typed donors. The study's findings and limits: Later genetic work tied a missense DCLRE1C variant to beta-chain V and J trimming. Most subjects' HLA-A and HLA-B alleles were reportedly predicted from TCR beta sequences.

PCR primers comprised 60 Vbeta and 13 Jbeta primers. Only in-frame clones appear in the TCRdb table, and some are missing; sequencing was by immunoSEQ multiplex PCR. The sample table includes 200,000 or so clones. The clonotype originates from a boy younger than 18 in good health and CMV-seronegative. The specimen was PBMCs. The V gene is TRBV9, the J gene TRBJ1-3; 8 nucleotides align to TRBD1. DNA for the CDR3: TGTGCCAGCAGCCTGGGCCGGGACAGGTTGCGAAACACCATATATTTT. Translating it yields CASSLGRDRLRNTIYF.